These 2 T cell receptor beta chains originate from one sample sequenced in a study of cytomegalovirus exposure and HLA in healthy donors. This PCR relied on a set of 60 Vbeta primers and 13 Jbeta primers. Profiled with immunoSEQ multiplex PCR; TCRdb holds only in-frame clones, not every one. This table holds 180,000 or so clones, about 82% found once. The sequencing sample was made of PBMCs. These receptors originate from a female donor in good health and CMV-seronegative.

This clone was observed once. This sequence joins TRBV7-2 and TRBJ1-6; D call uncertain. Germline V gene lookup returns CDR1 SGHTA and CDR2 FQGNSA. The CDR3 length is 15 residues. The V and J ends lost 1 base and 8 bases respectively, with 12 bases between them. In DNA form, the CDR3 reads TGTGCCAGCAGCTTAGACGCAGCGTTGCATTCACCCCTCCACTTT. It yields the protein CASSLDAALHSPLHF. Combining the CDR3 with reference TRBV7-2 and TRBJ1-6 gives the whole variable domain GAGVSQSPSNKVTEKGKDVELRCDPISGHTALYWYRQSLGQGLEFLIYFQGNSAPDKSGLPSDRFSAERTGGSVSTLTIQRTQQEDSAVYLCASSLDAALHSPLHFGNGTRLTVT.

The chain combines TRBV6-1 with TRBJ1-6; tentative D call: TRBD1 (6 bases). Germline values: CDR1 MNHNS, CDR2 SASEGT. Trimming took off 4 bases at V and 16 bases at J, with 14 bases between the two ends. The CDR3 is 12 amino acids. This chain's CDR3 is CASSGNRVTLHF. CDR3 sequence (DNA): TGTGCCAGCAGTGGCAACAGGGTTACTCTCCACTTT.